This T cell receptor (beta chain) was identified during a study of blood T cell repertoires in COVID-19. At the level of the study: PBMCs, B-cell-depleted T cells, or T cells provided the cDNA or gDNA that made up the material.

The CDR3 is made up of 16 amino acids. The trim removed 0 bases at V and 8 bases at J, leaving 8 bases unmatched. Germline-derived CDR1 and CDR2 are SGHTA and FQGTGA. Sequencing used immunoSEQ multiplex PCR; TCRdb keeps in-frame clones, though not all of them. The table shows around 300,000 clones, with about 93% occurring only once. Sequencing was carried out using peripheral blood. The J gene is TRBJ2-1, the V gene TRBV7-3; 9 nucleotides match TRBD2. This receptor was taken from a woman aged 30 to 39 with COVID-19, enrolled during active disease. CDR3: CASSLTGPSGNYEQFF. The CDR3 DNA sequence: TGTGCCAGCAGCTTAACGGGTCCTAGCGGGAATTATGAGCAGTTCTTC.